This record covers a single TCR beta chain. No antigen is known for it. At one boundary the junction diverges from the germline segment, which might be a read error. This record comes from a study of molecular identifiers for immune sequencing clone quantification. About the study: RNA from around 20,000 or 100,000 naive CD8 cells was split five ways in replicates, with four sequenced. General study findings and limits: In naive cells, under 1% of molecules belonged to clones above 20 RNA copies, against over 97% in effector cells.

Naive CD8 libraries were made from around 20,000 to 1,000,000 sorted cells, and they used 10%, 30% or 50% RNA. TCRdb reprocessed the PCR reads via MiXCR and lists one record per CDR3 protein. The sample records roughly 300,000 distinct CDR3 sequences, about 22% being singletons. The CDR3 is 16 residues long. Germline CDR1 DFQATT, CDR2 SNEGSKA (reference sequence). Sequenced input: naive CD8+ T cells from blood, with Jurkat cell RNA spiked in. Described subset: FACS-sorted CD8+CD4-CCR7+CD45RA+ naive T cells. The sequence derives from a human donor in good health. Some libraries in this study had Jurkat cell RNA spiked in. V usage is TRBV20-1 and J usage is TRBJ2-2; TRBD2 aligns across 9 bases. The chain's CDR3 is CSARLQRGVYTGELLF. For the CDR3, the DNA is TGCAGTGCTAGGCTCCAGCGGGGGGTTTACACCGGGGAGCTGCTTTTT.